This TCR beta chain is drawn from a study of OX40 agonist ivuxolimab in advanced cancers. At the level of the study: Patients undergoing dose escalation presented with hepatocellular carcinoma, melanoma, renal cell or head and neck cancer.

Overall study findings and caveats: Expanded clones were, on average, more numerous among CD8+ T cells than CD4+.

Data came from immunoSEQ multiplex PCR; TCRdb stores just in-frame clones and leaves some out. The sample includes tens of thousands of clones, around 93% of them seen just once. CDR3 length equals 11 residues. From germline, CDR1 is SGHDT and CDR2 YYEEEE. V dropped 4 bases and J dropped 6 bases, with 8 bases sitting between them. Concerning this clone: Its target is unknown.

Blood was sampled at baseline, cycle 4 day 1, and cycle 7 day 1. This TCR was recovered from an adult with an advanced solid tumor such as melanoma, head and neck, liver or kidney cancer. Sequences were derived from CD4+ or CD8+ T cells sorted from blood, sampled in a trial of the OX40 agonist ivuxolimab. The chain is built from TRBV5-6 and TRBJ2-7; D may be TRBD1 or TRBD2 (6 bases each). The CDR3 region is CASSTGAEQYF. The CDR3 DNA is TGTGCCAGCAGCACGGGGGCCGAGCAGTACTTC.